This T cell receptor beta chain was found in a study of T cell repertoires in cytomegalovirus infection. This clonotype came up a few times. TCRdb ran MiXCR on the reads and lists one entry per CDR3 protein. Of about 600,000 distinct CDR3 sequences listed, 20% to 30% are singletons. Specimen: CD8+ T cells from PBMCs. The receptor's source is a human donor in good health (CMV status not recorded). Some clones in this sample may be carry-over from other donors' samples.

The CDR3 spells CASSYPTEQSDTQYF. CDR3 DNA sequence: TGTGCCAGCAGCTACCCGACAGAGCAGTCAGATACGCAGTATTTT. V usage is TRBV13 and J usage is TRBJ2-3, with D possibly TRBD1 on 5 matching bases. V shed 4 bases and J shed 4 bases, with 15 bases lying between them. Germline CDR1 and CDR2: PRHDT and FYEKMQ (reference sequence). The CDR3 extends over 15 amino acids. The complete variable domain, with remaining parts taken from reference TRBV13 and TRBJ2-3, reads AAGVIQSPRHLIKEKRETATLKCYPIPRHDTVYWYQQGPGQDPQFLISFYEKMQSDKGSIPDRFSAQQFSDYHSELNMSSLELGDSALYFCASSYPTEQSDTQYFGPGTRLTVL.